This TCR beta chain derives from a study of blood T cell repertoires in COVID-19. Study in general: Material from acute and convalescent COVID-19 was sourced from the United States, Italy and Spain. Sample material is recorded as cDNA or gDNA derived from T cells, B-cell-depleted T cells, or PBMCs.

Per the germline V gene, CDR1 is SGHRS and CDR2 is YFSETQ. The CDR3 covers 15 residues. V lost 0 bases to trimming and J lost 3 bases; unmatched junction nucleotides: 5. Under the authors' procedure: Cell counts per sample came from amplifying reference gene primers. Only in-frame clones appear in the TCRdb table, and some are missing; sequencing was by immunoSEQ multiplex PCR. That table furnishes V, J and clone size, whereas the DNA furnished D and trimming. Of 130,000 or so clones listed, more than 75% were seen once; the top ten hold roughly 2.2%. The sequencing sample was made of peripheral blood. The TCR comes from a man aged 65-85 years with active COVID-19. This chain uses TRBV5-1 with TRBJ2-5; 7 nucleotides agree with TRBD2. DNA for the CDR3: TGCGCCAGCAGCTTGGGGACTAGAGGAAAAGAGACCCAGTACTTC. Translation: CASSLGTRGKETQYF.